This TCR beta chain comes out of a study of T cell changes during pregnancy in multiple sclerosis. The length of the CDR3 is 16 residues. Germline CDR1 and CDR2: SEHNR and FQNEAQ (reference sequence). V was clipped by 5 bases and J by 0 bases, with 14 bases between them. Repertoires were generated with immunoSEQ multiplex PCR, while TCRdb's copy carries only in-frame clones and drops some. This table has around 45,000 clones, more than 80% appearing once. Here the sequenced sample was CD8+ T cells from peripheral blood mononuclear cells, taken in the second trimester of pregnancy. The TCR was taken from a female donor with multiple sclerosis, enrolled in a pregnancy study. V usage is TRBV7-9 and J usage is TRBJ1-5; a possible D gene is TRBD1 (6 bases). CDR3 sequence: CASSIGQLDSNQPQHF. The CDR3, as DNA: TGTGCCAGCAGCATTGGACAGCTGGATAGCAATCAGCCCCAGCATTTT.